The 30 T cell receptor beta chains listed next were all sequenced from one sample in a study of response to subunit inactivated influenza vaccine. MiXCR was run by TCRdb on the RT-PCR reads, yielding one entry per CDR3 protein. The profile covers roughly 670,000 distinct CDR3 sequences, with approximately 14% appearing a single time and approximately 7.6% taken by the ten largest. The material sequenced was PBMCs from blood, taken around two weeks before vaccination. The receptors were sampled from a man over 45 who received an inactivated influenza vaccine.

The chain recombines TRBV12-3 or TRBV12-4 with TRBJ2-1, with D unclear. The V end lost 4 bases, the J end lost 1 base, and 11 bases lay between the germline ends. This CDR3 is 15 amino acids long. The DNA of the CDR3 is TGTGCCAGCAGTTCCCTACAGAGTTCCTACAATGAGCAGTTCTTC. Amino acid sequence: CASSSLQSSYNEQFF.

The rearrangement links TRBV2 to TRBJ2-7; D may be TRBD2 (6 bases). Germline CDR1 is SNHLY and CDR2 is FYNNEI. The CDR3 is made up of 15 amino acids. V lost 6 bases, J lost 7 bases, and 22 bases lay in between. For the CDR3, the DNA is TGTGCCAGCAGCTATGGGGGAGATCCCGGAGGGGAGCAGTACTTC. Amino acids: CASSYGGDPGGEQYF.

A few counts support this clonotype. The CDR3 DNA follows: TGTGCCAGCAGCCGACGACAGGACTATGGCTACACCTTC. Encoded protein: CASSRRQDYGYTF. The chain links TRBV28 to TRBJ1-2; maybe TRBD1 (6 bases). CDR3 length: 13 amino acids. V gave up 6 bases and J gave up 3 bases, with 11 bases separating them. Germline-derived CDR1 and CDR2 are MDHEN and SYDVKM.

The genes are TRBV6-5 and TRBJ2-7; D is perhaps TRBD2 (5 bases). Germline V gene sequence: CDR1 MNHEY, CDR2 SVGAGI. The CDR3 sequence is 16 residues long. V dropped 0 bases and J dropped 1 base, with 13 bases sitting between them. The CDR3: CASSYSAGVRSYEQYF. The CDR3 region has the DNA TGTGCCAGCAGTTACTCCGCCGGGGTTAGGTCCTACGAGCAGTACTTC.

J is TRBJ2-1 and V is TRBV5-1, with 8 bases matching TRBD1. The CDR3 extends over 21 amino acids. Germline values: CDR1 SGHRS, CDR2 YFSETQ. V trimming: 0 bases; J trimming: 0 bases; junction bases outside the gene matches: 17. The chain's CDR3 is CASSLAGRQGAGPVSYNEQFF. The CDR3 DNA sequence: TGCGCCAGCAGCTTGGCCGGGCGGCAGGGGGCAGGCCCCGTCTCCTACAATGAGCAGTTCTTC.

The J gene is TRBJ2-7, the V gene TRBV20-1; TRBD1 might be the D (6 bases). Germline loops: CDR1 DFQATT, CDR2 SNEGSKA (reference sequence). The CDR3 loop spans 13 amino acids. V was clipped by 5 bases and J by 3 bases, with 14 bases between them. The CDR3 sequence: CSAQRTAVYEQYF. The CDR3 DNA reads as TGCAGTGCTCAACGGACAGCAGTCTACGAGCAGTACTTC.

The sample holds a few counts of this clonotype. J is TRBJ2-1 and V is TRBV7-8; D might be TRBD2 (6 bases). Germline-derived CDR1 and CDR2 are SGHVS and FQNEAQ. The CDR3 consists of 15 residues. V lost 1 base and J lost 7, with 14 bases in between. The CDR3 DNA reads as TGTGCCAGCAGCTTAGTAAGAGGGACTCGGAATGAGCAGTTCTTC. Translated, it gives CASSLVRGTRNEQFF.

This clonotype was counted at least ten times. The chain recombines TRBV4-3 with TRBJ1-4; a weak D match, TRBD1 (6 bases). The ends were cut back, 1 base at V and 7 bases at J, with 13 bases in the middle. This CDR3 spans 15 amino acids. Germline V gene data show CDR1 as LGHNA and CDR2 as YSLEER. The DNA for the CDR3 is TGCGCCAGCAGCCAAGGAAACAGGGAGATTGAAAAACTGTTTTTT. Its translation: CASSQGNREIEKLFF.

The chain has TRBV6-5 and TRBJ2-7, with D possibly TRBD2 on 6 matching bases. Trimming shortened V by 0 bases and J by 5 bases, and 11 bases separated the two germline ends. Per germline, CDR1 MNHEY and CDR2 SVGAGI. This CDR3 has 14 residues. CDR3 loop: CASSYSGGNDEQYF. As DNA, the CDR3 is TGTGCCAGCAGTTACTCAGGCGGGAACGACGAGCAGTACTTC.

This clonotype was seen a few times. The chain couples TRBV2 to TRBJ1-2; D is unclear. CDR1 and CDR2 from the germline V gene are SNHLY and FYNNEI. This CDR3 has 11 amino acids. V was clipped by 1 base and J by 4 bases, with 1 base between them. The chain's CDR3 is CASSEVYGYTF. The CDR3 coding sequence is TGTGCCAGCAGTGAAGTCTATGGCTACACCTTC.

J is TRBJ1-1 and V is TRBV27; D is undetermined. The CDR3 is 11 amino acids. Germline lookup yields CDR1 MNHEY and CDR2 SMNVEV (reference sequence). V gave up 4 bases and J gave up 9 bases, with 9 bases separating them. The CDR3 DNA reads TGTGCCAGCAGTTCCTTCGGAAAAGCTTTCTTT. As protein: CASSSFGKAFF.

This clonotype was recorded a few times. The chain joins TRBV4-3 to TRBJ2-5; 10 bases are shared with TRBD1. V dropped 4 bases and J dropped 5; count of bases not matched to a gene: 10. The CDR3 spans 16 residues. Germline V lookup: CDR1 LGHNA, CDR2 YSLEER. CDR3 residues: CASSRYGLTGGETQYF. CDR3 nucleotides: TGCGCCAGCAGCCGTTATGGACTGACAGGGGGCGAGACCCAGTACTTC.

The chain combines TRBV5-1 with TRBJ1-6; D is possibly TRBD1 (5 bases). V lost 4 bases to trimming and J lost 3 bases, with 17 bases between them. The germline V gene encodes CDR1 SGHRS and CDR2 YFSETQ. The CDR3 totals 17 residues. This chain's CDR3 is CASSLAGRSLYNSPLHF. In nucleotides, the CDR3 is TGCGCCAGCAGCCTGGCGGGACGGAGCCTCTATAATTCACCCCTCCACTTT.

The genes are TRBV12-3 or TRBV12-4 and TRBJ1-2; a weak D match, TRBD1 (6 bases). V was pared by 8 bases and J by 6 bases, with 19 bases between. The CDR3 is 14 amino acids. The CDR3 sequence is CASYDRTAHDGYTF. CDR3 DNA sequence: TGTGCCAGCTATGACCGGACAGCTCATGATGGCTACACCTTC.

As concerns this clonotype: A read error may produce the germline difference seen at one junction end. The chain is built from TRBV2 and TRBJ2-4; 8 positions agree with TRBD1. Germline CDR1 is SNHLY and CDR2 is FYNNEI. CDR3 size: 14 residues. The CDR3 sequence: CASREVGQGNIQYF. For the CDR3, the DNA is TGTGCCAGCAGAGAAGTAGGACAGGGTAACATTCAGTACTTC. The full variable domain, completed using reference TRBV2 and TRBJ2-4, is EPEVTQTPSHQVTQMGQEVILRCVPISNHLYFYWYRQILGQKVEFLVSFYNNEISEKSEIFDDQFSVERPDGSNFTLKIRSTKLEDSAMYFCASREVGQGNIQYFGAGTRLSVL.

The chain carries TRBV5-1 and TRBJ2-1; 8 nucleotides line up with TRBD1. Germline V gives CDR1 SGHRS, CDR2 YFSETQ. This CDR3 is 16 amino acids long. V was pared by 3 bases and J by 10 bases, with 15 bases of the junction left unmatched. CDR3 bases: TGCGCCAGCAGCTCACCGACAGGGGTTCATGCAAGAGAGCAGTTCTTC. Residues: CASSSPTGVHAREQFF.

This clonotype showed up just a few times. The chain carries TRBV11-3 and TRBJ1-6; perhaps TRBD1 as D (5 bases). V gave up 4 bases and J gave up 6 bases, with 10 bases separating them. The CDR3 length is 14 residues. Germline CDR1 is SGHNT and CDR2 is YENEEA. In DNA, the CDR3 is TGTGCCAGCAGCTCCGGACAAATTAATTCACCCCTCCACTTT. The encoded protein is CASSSGQINSPLHF.

The chain employs TRBV11-1 and TRBJ2-5; TRBD1 or TRBD2 may be the D gene (6 bases each). Trimming removed 3 bases at V and 2 bases at J, with 31 bases between. CDR1 and CDR2 (germline): SGHAT, FQDESV (reference sequence). This CDR3 has 21 residues. CDR3: CASSLPSFVGGLGGPQETQYF. Here the CDR3 DNA reads TGTGCCAGCAGCTTGCCCTCGTTCGTAGGGGGGCTTGGGGGCCCTCAAGAGACCCAGTACTTC.

This clonotype was detected only a few times. The V gene is TRBV29-1, the J gene TRBJ1-2; possible D gene TRBD1, 5 bases. V lost 3 bases, J lost 2 bases, and 13 bases lay in between. Germline V gives CDR1 SQVTM, CDR2 ANQGSEA. The CDR3 extends over 14 amino acids. CDR3 coding DNA: TGCAGCGTTGATGACAGCTCTGAAAACTATGGCTACACCTTC. It codes for CSVDDSSENYGYTF.

The chain couples TRBV7-8 to TRBJ2-7, with 7 bases lining up with TRBD2. The CDR3 sequence is 17 residues long. From germline, CDR1 is SGHVS and CDR2 FQNEAQ. Losses at the gene ends were 6 bases for V and 0 bases for J; bases not matched to a gene: 14. For the CDR3, the DNA is TGTGCCAGCAGGGACGGCCGATGGGGGGGGAACTCCTACGAGCAGTACTTC. It yields the protein CASRDGRWGGNSYEQYF. Full variable domain (remainder filled in from reference TRBV7-8 and TRBJ2-7): GAGVSQSPRYKVAKRGQDVALRCDPISGHVSLFWYQQALGQGPEFLTYFQNEAQLDKSGLPSDRFFAERPEGSVSTLKIQRTQQEDSAVYLCASRDGRWGGNSYEQYFGPGTRLTVT.

This clonotype was seen a handful of times. The chain recombines TRBV28 with TRBJ2-1, with D possibly matching TRBD1 (6 bases). The CDR3 has 17 residues. The V and J ends lost 4 bases and 0 bases respectively, with 16 bases between them. From germline, CDR1 is MDHEN and CDR2 SYDVKM. The CDR3 is CASSSTGTRSSYNEQFF. The CDR3 DNA reads TGTGCCAGCAGTTCCACCGGGACACGGAGCTCCTACAATGAGCAGTTCTTC.

The rearrangement joins TRBV6-4 to TRBJ2-1; 10 nucleotides match TRBD2. J gave up 6 bases and V 5 bases, and 7 bases lay outside the gene matches. The V gene's germline CDR1 is MRHNA and CDR2 SNTAGT. CDR3 size: 15 residues. The CDR3 here is CASSQGSGRANEQFF. Written as DNA, the CDR3 is TGTGCCAGCAGTCAAGGAAGCGGGAGGGCCAATGAGCAGTTCTTC.

In its sample, this clonotype was seen a few times. The rearrangement uses TRBV29-1 and TRBJ2-5, with TRBD1 identical over 11 bases. The junction had 2 bases not matched to a gene; V was cut back by 1 base and J by 4 bases. This CDR3 is built from 14 residues. Germline V gene data show CDR1 as SQVTM and CDR2 as ANQGSEA. DNA for the CDR3: TGCAGCGTTGAAGCCGGGACAGGGGGAGAGACCCAGTACTTC. Protein: CSVEAGTGGETQYF.

This clonotype was counted a few times. The rearrangement uses TRBV25-1 and TRBJ1-4; possibly TRBD1 for D (5 bases). Germline assignment: CDR1 MGHDK and CDR2 SYGVNS. Trimming left V 4 bases short and J 0 bases short, with 12 bases between. The CDR3 has 16 amino acids. The CDR3 spells CASSGDRSATNEKLFF. In DNA form, the CDR3 reads TGTGCCAGCAGTGGAGACAGATCTGCAACTAATGAAAAACTGTTTTTT. Full variable domain (missing parts from reference TRBV25-1 and TRBJ1-4): EADIYQTPRYLVIGTGKKITLECSQTMGHDKMYWYQQDPGMELHLIHYSYGVNSTEKGDLSSESTVSRIRTEHFPLTLESARPSHTSQYLCASSGDRSATNEKLFFGSGTQLSVL.

The V gene is TRBV4-3, the J gene TRBJ2-1; 9 positions agree with TRBD2. CDR3 length equals 16 residues. The germline V gene has CDR1 LGHNA and CDR2 YSLEER. Trimming took 6 bases from V and 4 from J; bases not matched to a gene: 10. The DNA for the CDR3 is TGCGCCAGCAGTAAAGTCGAGCTAGCGGGGTACAATGAGCAGTTCTTC. Its translation: CASSKVELAGYNEQFF.

This clonotype was seen a few times. This chain uses TRBV11-2 with TRBJ2-7; 8 bases match TRBD2. Germline CDR1 is SGHAT and CDR2 is FQNNGV. The CDR3 runs 14 residues. J gave up 3 bases and V 6 bases, and 7 bases lay outside the gene matches. CDR3 sequence: CASRPGGGGYEQYF. The CDR3 DNA reads as TGTGCCAGCAGGCCCGGGGGGGGCGGCTACGAGCAGTACTTC.

This clonotype was recorded many times. The chain has TRBV6-5 and TRBJ2-2, with D unclear. Germline values: CDR1 MNHEY, CDR2 SVGAGI. CDR3 length: 14 amino acids. Deletions cut 0 bases from V and 5 bases from J, with 7 bases between. The CDR3 DNA is TGTGCCAGCAGTTACTCGAAGCTTACCGGGGAGCTGTTTTTT. Translated: CASSYSKLTGELFF.

The V gene is TRBV12-3 or TRBV12-4, the J gene TRBJ1-5; perhaps TRBD1 as D (5 bases). This CDR3 is 15 amino acids long. V lost 4 bases, J lost 3 bases, and 13 bases lay in between. CDR3 nucleotide sequence: TGTGCCAGCAGTTCCGCATCAGGGTACAATCAGCCCCAGCATTTT. Protein product: CASSSASGYNQPQHF.

This clonotype has a handful of counts. The rearrangement links TRBV20-1 to TRBJ2-1, with 7 bases aligning to TRBD2. The CDR3 contains 14 residues. CDR1 DFQATT and CDR2 SNEGSKA come from the germline V gene (reference sequence). The junction had 11 bases not matched to a gene; V was cut back by 3 bases and J by 9 bases. The CDR3 is CSARARESVVEQFF. The CDR3 DNA follows: TGCAGTGCTAGGGCGCGGGAGAGTGTTGTTGAGCAGTTCTTC.

This clonotype was seen more than once but under ten times. This CDR3 is CASKHRATVANVLTF. CDR3 DNA: TGTGCCAGCAAACACCGGGCTACCGTCGCCAACGTCCTGACTTTC. The chain combines TRBV6-2 or TRBV6-3 with TRBJ2-6; D remains unclear. CDR3 size: 15 residues. CDR1 MNHEY and CDR2 SVGEGT come from the germline V gene. V lost 7 bases and J lost 7, with 17 bases in between.